Listed here are 32 T cell receptor beta chains from one sample, sequenced in a study of T cells in Graves' hyperthyroidism and ophthalmopathy. Researchers amplified the TCR beta CDR3 regions from RNA transcripts. Carried out on the TCR CDR3, a first-round RT-PCR used the HTBI primer set. A single record per CDR3 protein comes from TCRdb applying MiXCR to the multiplex PCR reads. The sample has hundreds of thousands of distinct CDR3 sequences; about a third are singletons. Specimen: blood. The receptors were gathered from a woman in her forties with Graves' hyperthyroidism.

This rearrangement joins TRBV7-2 to TRBJ2-7, with 10 bases lining up with TRBD2. TRBJ2-1 explains the end of the DNA better; the J call may be wrong. CDR1 SGHTA and CDR2 FQGNSA come from the germline V gene. The CDR3 length is 14 residues. Written as DNA, the CDR3 is TGTGCCAGCAGCTCAAGCGGGAGGGCGAATGAGCAGTTCTTC. Its translation is CASSSSGRANEQFF.

There are a few counts of this clonotype. V gene TRBV6-4 combines with J gene TRBJ1-2; 8 bases are shared with TRBD1. The V gene's germline CDR1 is MRHNA and CDR2 SNTAGT. This CDR3 is built from 15 residues. The trim removed 6 bases at V and 8 bases at J, leaving 14 bases unmatched. CDR3: CASRTGPGGNEGYTF. CDR3 nucleotide sequence: TGTGCCAGCAGGACGGGGCCAGGGGGCAATGAAGGCTACACCTTC.

Ten or more counts support this clonotype. CDR3 nucleotides: TGTGCCACCAGCAGTCGCGTCGGGACGGCTACCTACGAGCAGTACTTC. Its translation: CATSSRVGTATYEQYF. The chain carries TRBV15 and TRBJ2-7; D could derive from TRBD1 or TRBD2 (5 bases each). V gave up 3 bases and J gave up 2 bases, with 17 bases separating them. CDR1 is LNHNV, CDR2 YYDKDF, per germline (reference sequence). There are 16 residues in the CDR3.

This clonotype was counted many times. In nucleotides, the CDR3 is TGTGCCAGCAGCGTTCTGTGGACAGGGAGCGAGCAGTACTTC. Translation: CASSVLWTGSEQYF. This rearrangement joins TRBV9 to TRBJ2-7; 8 nucleotides agree with TRBD1. CDR1 is SGDLS and CDR2 is YYNGEE in the germline V gene. This CDR3 is built from 14 residues. Trimming took 2 bases from V and 6 from J; bases not matched to a gene: 7.

This clonotype was observed many times. The gene calls are TRBV7-2 and TRBJ2-5; D is uncertain. V was cut by 5 bases and J by 5 bases, with 12 bases left in between. The CDR3 sequence is 13 residues long. Germline V lookup: CDR1 SGHTA, CDR2 FQGNSA. CDR3 coding DNA: TGTGCCAGCAGCCCGTGGGGATGGGAGACCCAGTACTTC. Translation gives CASSPWGWETQYF.

Remarks on this clonotype: A read error may produce the germline difference seen at one junction end. The V and J genes are TRBV7-2 and TRBJ2-5, with 8 bases aligning to TRBD2. This CDR3 is 11 amino acids long. Germline CDR1 is SGHTA and CDR2 is FQGNSA. CDR3 coding DNA: TGTGCCAGCAGCCATGGGGGGACTAGTCACTTC. This translates into CASSHGGTSHF.

There are a few counts of this clonotype. The chain carries TRBV7-9 and TRBJ1-2, with D unclear. V was clipped by 5 bases and J by 4 bases, with 14 bases between them. The CDR3 has 14 amino acids. Germline V gene data show CDR1 as SEHNR and CDR2 as FQNEAQ (reference sequence). The CDR3 nucleotides read TGTGCCAGCAGCCCCCGCGGGGTTAGCTATGGCTACACCTTC. Its translation: CASSPRGVSYGYTF.

This clonotype was seen at least ten times. This sequence joins TRBV7-2 and TRBJ1-2; D is unresolved. Germline V gives CDR1 SGHTA, CDR2 FQGNSA. V dropped 0 bases and J dropped 8 bases, with 10 bases sitting between them. CDR3 length: 13 residues. The CDR3 loop is CASSLAEGKGYTF. Written as DNA, the CDR3 is TGTGCCAGCAGCTTAGCGGAGGGAAAGGGCTACACCTTC. Full variable domain (rest looked up from reference TRBV7-2 and TRBJ1-2): GAGVSQSPSNKVTEKGKDVELRCDPISGHTALYWYRQSLGQGLEFLIYFQGNSAPDKSGLPSDRFSAERTGGSVSTLTIQRTQQEDSAVYLCASSLAEGKGYTFGSGTRLTVV.

The chain links TRBV7-6 to TRBJ1-1, with no clear D. Germline CDR1 and CDR2: SGHVS and FNYEAQ. Trimming took 0 bases from V and 4 from J, leaving 12 bases between them. The CDR3 length is 15 residues. For the CDR3, the DNA is TGTGCCAGCAGCTTAGCAGCCGGGGAGGCCACTGAAGCTTTCTTT. It is translated as CASSLAAGEATEAFF. The full variable domain, its missing parts supplied by reference TRBV7-6 and TRBJ1-1, is GAGVSQSPRYKVTKRGQDVALRCDPISGHVSLYWYRQALGQGPEFLTYFNYEAQQDKSGLPNDRFSAERPEGSISTLTIQRTEQRDSAMYRCASSLAAGEATEAFFGQGTRLTVV.

The V gene is TRBV9, the J gene TRBJ2-7; D not certain. The CDR3 spans 14 residues. Between the trimmed V and J ends, which lost 5 bases and 5 bases, there was a span of 17 bases. Germline V gene lookup returns CDR1 SGDLS and CDR2 YYNGEE. In DNA, the CDR3 is TGTGCCAGCAGTCCTTTCGAACCAAAGGACGAGCAGTACTTC. Encoded protein: CASSPFEPKDEQYF.

In its sample, this clonotype was seen a few times. The CDR3 is CASSRTENTGELFF. The CDR3 nucleotides read TGCGCCAGCAGTCGGACGGAGAACACCGGGGAGCTGTTTTTT. The chain links TRBV4-3 to TRBJ2-2; D is undetermined. V was shortened by 6 bases and J by 1 base, with 9 bases between the two germline ends. CDR3 length equals 14 residues. In germline, CDR1 is LGHNA, CDR2 YSLEER.

Only a few counts were recorded for this clonotype. The chain links TRBV10-1 to TRBJ1-2, with TRBD1 identical over 7 bases. CDR1 and CDR2 from the germline V gene are WNHNN and SYGVQD (reference sequence). V was clipped by 2 bases and J by 8 bases; unmatched bases: 5. This CDR3 has 13 residues. In DNA form, the CDR3 reads TGCGCCAGCAGTGAGAACAGGGGATACGGCTACACCTTC. This sequence encodes CASSENRGYGYTF.

The genes are TRBV10-3 and TRBJ2-2; 9 bases map to TRBD1. The ends lost 6 bases at V and 3 bases at J; junction bases unmatched: 5. The CDR3 has 15 amino acids. Germline loops: CDR1 ENHRY, CDR2 SYGVKD. The CDR3 coding sequence is TGTGCCATCAGGGCTACAGGGGGCGACACCGGGGAGCTGTTTTTT. Translated, it gives CAIRATGGDTGELFF.

This clonotype has at least ten counts. The chain employs TRBV19 and TRBJ1-2; TRBD1 matches at 7 bases. The CDR3 spans 16 residues. The V gene's germline CDR1 is LNHDA and CDR2 SQIVND (reference sequence). Trimming at V came to 6 bases and at J to 4 bases, leaving 14 bases not matched to a gene. CDR3 nucleotide sequence: TGTGCCAGTAGCACGACGCCCTCCCGGGACAGCTATGGCTACACCTTC. As protein: CASSTTPSRDSYGYTF. Looking up the rest from reference TRBV19 and TRBJ1-2 gives the full variable domain: DGGITQSPKYLFRKEGQNVTLSCEQNLNHDAMYWYRQDPGQGLRLIYYSQIVNDFQKGDIAEGYSVSREKKESFPLTVTSAQKNPTAFYLCASSTTPSRDSYGYTFGSGTRLTVV.

The table lists this clonotype with many counts. V gene TRBV6-6 combines with J gene TRBJ1-2; D may be TRBD1 (5 bases). The V gene lost 6 bases and the J gene lost 7 bases, with 15 bases spanning the gap. Looked up from germline, CDR1 is MNHNY and CDR2 is SVGAGI (reference sequence). The length of the CDR3 is 13 residues. CDR3 loop: CASRGQRGSGYTF. The CDR3 DNA sequence: TGTGCCAGCAGAGGGCAAAGGGGATCTGGCTACACCTTC.

This clonotype was recorded many times. The V call is TRBV29-1, the J call TRBJ1-5; D is unclear. V lost 6 bases to trimming and J lost 0 bases, with 9 bases between them. CDR1 SQVTM and CDR2 ANQGSEA come from the germline V gene. The CDR3 runs to 13 residues. The CDR3 nucleotides read TGCAGCGTCCAAGACGGTAGCAATCAGCCCCAGCATTTT. Its translation: CSVQDGSNQPQHF.

This sequence joins TRBV4-1 and TRBJ1-1; D call uncertain. The CDR3 has 15 residues. Per the germline V gene, CDR1 is MGHRA and CDR2 is YSYEKL. Trimming left V 2 bases short and J 3 bases short, with 13 bases between. This CDR3 is CASSQLEEADTEAFF. CDR3 coding DNA: TGCGCCAGCAGCCAATTGGAGGAGGCGGACACTGAAGCTTTCTTT.

The rearrangement joins TRBV7-2 to TRBJ2-5, with 10 bases that match TRBD2. Germline CDR1 is SGHTA and CDR2 is FQGNSA. This CDR3 contains 15 residues. The J segment lost 0 bases and the V segment lost 4 bases, leaving 2 bases of the junction unmatched. The CDR3 DNA follows: TGTGCCAGCAGCTCTAGCGGGGGCAACCAAGAGACCCAGTACTTC. Protein product: CASSSSGGNQETQYF.

The V gene is TRBV7-6, the J gene TRBJ1-1; D perhaps matches TRBD1 (6 bases). This CDR3 is built from 14 residues. Per the germline V gene, CDR1 is SGHVS and CDR2 is FNYEAQ. Trimming stripped 5 bases from V and 1 base from J, with 11 bases between. The CDR3 protein is CASSPGEGNTEAFF. The CDR3 region has the DNA TGTGCCAGCAGCCCAGGGGAGGGGAACACTGAAGCTTTCTTT.

The genes are TRBV19 and TRBJ1-1; a weak D match, TRBD1 (6 bases). Germline loops: CDR1 LNHDA, CDR2 SQIVND (reference sequence). The CDR3 is made up of 15 amino acids. Trimming took off 5 bases at V and 1 base at J, with 14 bases between the two ends. This CDR3 is CASSSTGRGNTEAFF. The CDR3 region has the DNA TGTGCCAGTAGTTCAACAGGGAGGGGGAACACTGAAGCTTTCTTT.

This clonotype was seen ten or more times. The chain is built from TRBV20-1 and TRBJ1-1; D is unresolved. Per the germline V gene, CDR1 is DFQATT and CDR2 is SNEGSKA (reference sequence). The CDR3 spans 13 residues. Trimming pared 6 bases from V and 3 bases from J, leaving 14 bases between. The CDR3 coding sequence is TGCAGTGCGACGGGGTCCTTTCACACTGAAGCTTTCTTT. Its translation: CSATGSFHTEAFF.

This clonotype was observed a few times. J is TRBJ2-7 and V is TRBV6-6; 7 bases fit TRBD1. Germline V gives CDR1 MNHNY, CDR2 SVGAGI (reference sequence). The CDR3 is made up of 14 amino acids. The trim removed 6 bases at V and 2 bases at J, leaving 7 bases unmatched. CDR3 coding DNA: TGTGCCAGCAGACACACAGGGGACACCTACGAGCAGTACTTC. As protein: CASRHTGDTYEQYF.

This clonotype was observed many times. J is TRBJ1-1 and V is TRBV6-5; no definite D call. The germline V gene has CDR1 MNHEY and CDR2 SVGAGI. Trimming shortened V by 2 bases and J by 1 base, and 8 bases separated the two germline ends. This CDR3 region has 14 residues. CDR3 in amino acids: CASSYGGTNTEAFF. The CDR3 DNA sequence: TGTGCCAGCAGTTACGGCGGTACGAACACTGAAGCTTTCTTT.

The chain couples TRBV28 to TRBJ2-5; D gene uncertain. The germline V gene has CDR1 MDHEN and CDR2 SYDVKM. The V end lost 2 bases, the J end lost 0 bases, and 10 bases lay between the germline ends. CDR3 length equals 15 residues. Here the CDR3 reads CASSLVTAYQETQYF. The DNA for the CDR3 is TGTGCCAGCAGTTTAGTTACAGCCTACCAAGAGACCCAGTACTTC. Using reference TRBV28 and TRBJ2-5 for the parts outside the CDR3, the full variable domain is DVKVTQSSRYLVKRTGEKVFLECVQDMDHENMFWYRQDPGLGLRLIYFSYDVKMKEKGDIPEGYSVSREKKERFSLILESASTNQTSMYLCASSLVTAYQETQYFGPGTRLLVL.

The rearrangement links TRBV19 to TRBJ1-5; 9 bases align to TRBD1. After removal of 8 bases from V and 1 base from J, the junction contained 9 bases not matched to a gene. This CDR3 is 16 amino acids long. Germline CDR1 reads LNHDA; CDR2 reads SQIVND (reference sequence). The CDR3 reads CASRDPGQGSNQPQHF. CDR3 coding DNA: TGTGCCAGTCGCGACCCCGGACAGGGGAGCAATCAGCCCCAGCATTTT.

A note on this clonotype: Compared with germline, one end of the junction differs, possibly owing to a read error. This sequence joins TRBV7-9 and TRBJ2-7; TRBD1 matches 8 bases. This CDR3 spans 12 amino acids. The germline CDR1 and CDR2 sequences are SEHNR and FQNEAQ (reference sequence). Here the CDR3 DNA reads TGTGCCAGCAGCTCTTCAGGGGGCGCAGAGTTCTTC. Its translation: CASSSSGGAEFF.

In regard to this clonotype: A much larger clone differs from this one at a single base, so this may be a read error. V is TRBV20-1 and J is TRBJ1-2; D is uncertain. V dropped 1 base and J dropped 3 bases, with 12 bases sitting between them. The CDR3 spans 14 residues. Germline V gene data show CDR1 as DFQATT and CDR2 as SNEGSKA (reference sequence). The CDR3 reads CSARGEDSYYGYTF. CDR3 coding DNA: TGCAGTGCTAGAGGGGAGGATTCGTACTATGGCTACACCTTC.

This clonotype showed up just a few times. V gene TRBV13 combines with J gene TRBJ2-2; D possibly corresponds to TRBD1 (6 bases). Germline CDR1 PRHDT, CDR2 FYEKMQ (reference sequence). The CDR3 runs 16 residues. Trimming removed 5 bases at V and 1 base at J, with 14 bases between. CDR3 sequence reads: CASSLTGPVNTGELFF. CDR3 sequence (DNA): TGTGCCAGCAGCCTAACAGGGCCCGTGAACACCGGGGAGCTGTTTTTT.

This clonotype has a count of ten or more. The gene calls are TRBV7-8 and TRBJ1-5; D perhaps matches TRBD1 (6 bases). The germline gives CDR1 SGHVS, CDR2 FQNEAQ. V dropped 5 bases and J dropped 4 bases, with 12 bases sitting between them. This CDR3 comprises 14 residues. DNA of the CDR3: TGTGCCAGCAGCCATAGGACAGAAAATCAGCCCCAGCATTTT. Translated: CASSHRTENQPQHF.

This clonotype was picked up a small number of times. The chain joins TRBV19 to TRBJ1-4; no clear D. The germline V and J ends were trimmed by 2 bases and 4 bases, with 11 bases remaining between them. The CDR3 loop spans 15 amino acids. From germline, CDR1 is LNHDA and CDR2 SQIVND (reference sequence). The CDR3 nucleotides are TGTGCCAGTAGTATAAAGGTCGGCCGTAATGAAAAACTGTTTTTT. As protein: CASSIKVGRNEKLFF.

The chain couples TRBV6-5 to TRBJ2-7, with TRBD1 matching 12 bases. Trimming took 4 bases from V and 4 from J; bases not matched to a gene: 5. Germline V lookup: CDR1 MNHEY, CDR2 SVGAGI. The CDR3 is 15 amino acids. The CDR3 spells CASSFSGQGAYEQYF. The CDR3 DNA reads TGTGCCAGCAGTTTCTCGGGACAGGGGGCATACGAGCAGTACTTC.

This clonotype was detected only a few times. The V call is TRBV13, the J call TRBJ2-7; 9 bases fit TRBD2. With 1 base clipped from V and 4 bases from J, the junction kept 5 bases outside the gene matches. The CDR3 totals 15 residues. CDR1 is PRHDT and CDR2 is FYEKMQ in the germline V gene (reference sequence). The DNA for the CDR3 is TGTGCCAGCAGCTTAGCCGCGGGGGGGCGGTACGAGCAGTACTTC. This gives the protein CASSLAAGGRYEQYF.